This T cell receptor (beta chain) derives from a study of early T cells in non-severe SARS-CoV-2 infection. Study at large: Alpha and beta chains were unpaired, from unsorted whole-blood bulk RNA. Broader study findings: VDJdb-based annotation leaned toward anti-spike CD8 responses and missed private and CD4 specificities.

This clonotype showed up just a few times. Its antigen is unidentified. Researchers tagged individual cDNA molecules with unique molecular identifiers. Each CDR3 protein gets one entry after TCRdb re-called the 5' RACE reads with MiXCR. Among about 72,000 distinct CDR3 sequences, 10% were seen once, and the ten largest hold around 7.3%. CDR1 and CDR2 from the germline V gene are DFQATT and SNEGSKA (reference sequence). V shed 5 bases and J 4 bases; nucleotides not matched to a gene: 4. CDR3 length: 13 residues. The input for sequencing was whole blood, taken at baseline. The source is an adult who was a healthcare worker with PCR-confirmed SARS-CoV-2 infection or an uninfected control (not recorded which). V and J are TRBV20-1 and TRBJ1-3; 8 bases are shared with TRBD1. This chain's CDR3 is CSAFRGPGNTIYF. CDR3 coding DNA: TGCAGTGCTTTCAGGGGGCCAGGAAACACCATATATTTT.